This TCR beta chain emerged from a study of blood T cell repertoires in COVID-19. Study overall: Both acute and convalescent COVID-19 samples were obtained from the United States, Italy and Spain. The analysed material was cDNA or gDNA that came from T cells, B-cell-depleted T cells, or PBMCs.

TCRdb keeps only in-frame clones here, not all; method: immunoSEQ multiplex PCR. The sample holds roughly 200,000 clones; approximately 85% are singletons and the top ten take 7.5% to 9.5%. This CDR3 is built from 16 residues. CDR1 and CDR2 (germline): SGHKS, YYEKEE (reference sequence). V lost 0 bases to trimming and J lost 6 bases; unmatched junction nucleotides: 5. Sequenced material: peripheral blood. The TCR comes from a woman aged 55 to 70 with acute or convalescent COVID-19. The chain has TRBV5-5 and TRBJ1-5; 11 bases line up with TRBD1. The CDR3 is CASSLAGQGVGQPQHF. CDR3 DNA: TGTGCCAGCAGCTTGGCGGGACAGGGGGTGGGTCAGCCCCAGCATTTT.